Listed below are T cell receptor beta chains from one sample, sequenced in a study of shared clonotypes between healthy human individuals. Measured with immunoSEQ multiplex PCR; TCRdb has only the in-frame clones, and not every one. The repertoire consists of around 1.9 million clones, with just over 90% occurring once and the leading ten covering approximately 1.6%. Input material: naive CD8+ T cells from PBMCs. The receptors stem from a man between 18 and 29 years old in good health. Some clones in this sample may be carry-over from other donors' samples. CDR3s include the opening cysteine and the closing phenylalanine or tryptophan. The D gene is left open where the match is weak. Only part of the rows carry a size: once, few, many, or a class if the clone is expanded.

d_call,v_call,j_call,clone_size,cdr3_nt,cdr3_aa
.,TRBV4-1,TRBJ2-1,.,TGCGCCAGCAGCCAAGACCGAGACAGGTTAAGATACAATGAGCAGTTCTTC,CASSQDRDRLRYNEQFF
.,TRBV6-5,TRBJ1-1,.,TGTGCCAGCTCCCCCGGGGGGATGAACACTGAAGCTTTCTTT,CASSPGGMNTEAFF
.,TRBV5-4,TRBJ2-4,.,TGTGCCAGCAGCCAGGACCGAGAGGGCAAAAACATTCAGTACTTC,CASSQDREGKNIQYF
.,TRBV27,TRBJ2-1,.,TGTGCCAGCAGTTTATCGACTATCTACAATGAGCAGTTCTTC,CASSLSTIYNEQFF
TRBD1,TRBV5-8,TRBJ2-7,.,TGTGCCAGCAGCTTGGGACAGGGGAGGTACTACGAGCAGTACTTC,CASSLGQGRYYEQYF
.,TRBV27,TRBJ2-1,.,TGTGCCAGCAGTTTAAGGGGGAGGGGAGTCGCGGCGGCCCCTTACAATGAGCAGTTCTTC,CASSLRGRGVAAAPYNEQFF
.,TRBV9,TRBJ2-5,.,TGTGCCAGCACCGAGAGGGGGACTCCTGCCGAGACCCAGTACTTC,CASTERGTPAETQYF
.,TRBV30,TRBJ2-2,.,TGTGCCTGGAGTGTGGCTCGCCACGTAAAGCTGTTTTTT,CAWSVARHVKLFF
.,TRBV7-9,TRBJ2-3,.,TGTGCCAGCACCGGTCTGCTGGAGCGCTCAGATACGCAGTATTTT,CASTGLLERSDTQYF
.,TRBV7-9,TRBJ2-1,.,TGTGCCAGCAGCCCACCGGGGGGCTCTCACAATGAGCAGTTCTTC,CASSPPGGSHNEQFF
.,TRBV6-1,TRBJ2-7,.,TGTGCCAGCAGTGAAGTGGGGCTAGCCTACGAGCAGTACTTC,CASSEVGLAYEQYF
.,TRBV7-9,TRBJ2-5,.,TGTGCCAGCAGCTTAATTGTTTCAGGGGTGGAGGAGACCCAGTACTTC,CASSLIVSGVEETQYF
.,TRBV27,TRBJ2-1,.,TGTGCCAGCAGTTTGGCGTGGGGGGCCTACAATGAGCAGTTCTTC,CASSLAWGAYNEQFF
.,TRBV7-9,TRBJ1-1,few,TGTGCCAGCGAATGGGCGACGGAGAACACTGAAGCTTTCTTT,CASEWATENTEAFF
TRBD2,TRBV28,TRBJ2-3,once,TGTGCCAGCAGCCCTACCCTACTAGCGGGAGGAGGAGATACGCAGTATTTT,CASSPTLLAGGGDTQYF
TRBD2,TRBV5-1,TRBJ2-3,once,TGCGCCAGCAGCGAAAGGACTAGCGGGATAACAGATACGCAGTATTTT,CASSERTSGITDTQYF
.,TRBV10-3,TRBJ1-5,few,TGTGCCATCAGTGAGTCGTGGGGGGCTAGTCAGCCCCAGCATTTT,CAISESWGASQPQHF
.,TRBV19,TRBJ2-1,.,TGTGCCAGTAGTATAGAAGGCACAGAGCAGTTCTTC,CASSIEGTEQFF
.,TRBV27,TRBJ2-2,.,TGTGCCACCCACCCCGGGGGAAAGACCGGGGAGCTGTTTTTT,CATHPGGKTGELFF
.,TRBV5-4,TRBJ1-2,few,TGTGCCAGCAGCTCCCGTGTAGACGGCTACACCTTC,CASSSRVDGYTF
TRBD2,TRBV4-3,TRBJ2-1,.,TGCGCCAGCAGCCAAGTAGCGGGGGAGCAGTTCTTC,CASSQVAGEQFF
.,TRBV7-9,TRBJ2-5,.,TGTGCCAGCAGCTTAACAAACGCGGGGCAGGGGATGGGAGAGACCCAGTACTTC,CASSLTNAGQGMGETQYF
TRBD1,TRBV4-1,TRBJ2-1,.,TGCGCCAGCAGCCAAGATCGAGGGGGCCCATCCTACAATGAGCAGTTCTTC,CASSQDRGGPSYNEQFF
.,TRBV10-3,TRBJ2-5,.,TGTGCCATCAGTGAGCTGGGACACGGAGAGACCCAGTACTTC,CAISELGHGETQYF
TRBD2,TRBV6-5,TRBJ2-7,.,TGTGCCAGCAGTCCGCGGGGGGGGTCCTACGAGCAGTACTTC,CASSPRGGSYEQYF
.,TRBV28,TRBJ2-5,.,TGTGCCAGCAGTTTACCCCCGACGGAGACCCAGTACTTC,CASSLPPTETQYF
.,TRBV20-1,TRBJ1-1,few,TGCAGTAGCCGGACAGCTGAAGCTTTCTTT,CSSRTAEAFF
TRBD2,TRBV10-3,TRBJ2-2,.,TGTGCCATCAGTGATCTAGCGGGAGGGCCCAATACGAACACCGGGGAGCTGTTTTTT,CAISDLAGGPNTNTGELFF
.,TRBV6-1,TRBJ2-4,.,TGTGCCAGCAGTGACCCGGGCGCGGGAAACATTCAGTACTTC,CASSDPGAGNIQYF
TRBD1,TRBV11-1,TRBJ2-5,.,TGTGCCAGCAGCTCCTCGGGACAGCCCCTTTGGAGCCAGTACTTC,CASSSSGQPLWSQYF
.,TRBV27,TRBJ1-2,.,TGTGCCAGCAGTTACGGCCGGACGGGTAACTATGGCTACACCTTC,CASSYGRTGNYGYTF
.,TRBV9,TRBJ2-7,.,TGTGCCAGCAGCTCCCAGGACCGCGCCTACGAGCAGTACTTC,CASSSQDRAYEQYF
TRBD1,TRBV11-2,TRBJ2-7,.,TGTGCCAGCAGCCCGACCGCGGACAGGGTCCACGAGCAGTACTTC,CASSPTADRVHEQYF
TRBD2,TRBV10-3,TRBJ2-1,.,TGTGCCATCAGTGAGGCATCACTAGCGGGAATGGGGTACAATGAGCAGTTCTTC,CAISEASLAGMGYNEQFF
.,TRBV5-6,TRBJ1-2,.,TGTGCCAGCAGCTCCTGGGACCCGGACCCAAATGGCTACACCTTC,CASSSWDPDPNGYTF
.,TRBV13,TRBJ2-1,once,TGTGCCAGCAGCTTCCCAGGGGACTACAATGAGCAGTTCTTC,CASSFPGDYNEQFF
TRBD2,TRBV7-9,TRBJ2-1,.,TGTGCCAGCAGCCCTTCTCTAGCGGGAGACAATAATGAGCAGTTCTTC,CASSPSLAGDNNEQFF
TRBD1,TRBV7-9,TRBJ2-3,.,TGTGCCAGCATCTGGACCGGGACAGGCACAGATACGCAGTATTTT,CASIWTGTGTDTQYF
.,TRBV27,TRBJ2-5,.,TGTGCCAGCAGTTCCCTTCGACAGATACAAGAGACCCAGTACTTC,CASSSLRQIQETQYF
TRBD1,TRBV5-1,TRBJ1-1,.,TGCGCCAGCAGCCCTTTCGGAGAGCGGACAGGGGACACTGAAGCTTTCTTT,CASSPFGERTGDTEAFF
TRBD1,TRBV5-1,TRBJ1-2,.,TGCGCCAGCAGCTTGGCGACAGGGGGCGTTTCTTATGGCTACACCTTC,CASSLATGGVSYGYTF
.,TRBV6-5,TRBJ2-7,.,TGTGCCAGCAGTCTCGGGCCCATTTACGAGCAGTACTTC,CASSLGPIYEQYF
.,TRBV7-9,TRBJ1-3,.,TGTGCCAGCAGCTTAGGGGAGGGGGACGGAAACACCATATATTTT,CASSLGEGDGNTIYF
.,TRBV28,TRBJ2-3,.,TGTGCCAGCAGTCCCCAGGGGTTATTGGCGGGACACACAGATACGCAGTATTTT,CASSPQGLLAGHTDTQYF
.,TRBV7-9,TRBJ1-4,.,TGTGCCAGCAGCCCGACGGGCCTTTCTGTGGAGGGTGAAAAACTGTTTTTT,CASSPTGLSVEGEKLFF
.,TRBV5-1,TRBJ2-7,.,TGCGCCAGCAGCTTGGCCGGGAGTATCCACGAGCAGTACTTC,CASSLAGSIHEQYF
TRBD2,TRBV9,TRBJ2-2,.,TGTGCCAGCAGCGTAGTTGGGACTAGCGTTTCCGGGGAGCTGTTTTTT,CASSVVGTSVSGELFF
TRBD2,TRBV27,TRBJ2-7,.,TGTGCCAGCAGTTTATTCCCCCCCGGGGGGGGATCGGGCTACGAGCAGTACTTC,CASSLFPPGGGSGYEQYF
.,TRBV14,TRBJ2-7,.,TGTGCCAGCAGCCCACCGGGCAGGCCCGTCTACGAGCAGTACTTC,CASSPPGRPVYEQYF
.,TRBV4-2,TRBJ2-1,.,TGTGCCAGCAGCCAAGGGTATGGGCCTGGCAATGAGCAGTTCTTC,CASSQGYGPGNEQFF
TRBD1,TRBV11-2,TRBJ2-5,.,TGTGCCAGCCGGAAGGGGAGGGAGTTAGGGGACAGGGTGACCCACGGGTACTTC,CASRKGRELGDRVTHGYF